Following are 30 T cell receptor beta chains from one sample sequenced in a study of regulatory T cells in long-lasting Graves disease. The authors built TCR beta libraries using iRepertoire HTBI primers and Arm-PCR of CDR3 regions. Each CDR3 protein gets one entry after TCRdb re-called the multiplex PCR reads with MiXCR. This table holds roughly 380,000 distinct CDR3 sequences, less than 20% found once. Indicated time point: newly diagnosed GD, antithyroid drugs for less than 3 months. Preparation of the TCR library used RNA extracted from PBMCs. The sample was peripheral blood mononuclear cells (PBMCs), taken at new diagnosis, from a patient treated with antithyroid drugs. All receptors derive from a female donor with Graves disease.

Ten or more counts support this clonotype. This rearrangement joins TRBV2 to TRBJ1-5, with 9 bases lining up with TRBD1. The CDR3 length is 15 residues. From germline, CDR1 is SNHLY and CDR2 FYNNEI. The ends lost 6 bases at V and 3 bases at J; junction bases unmatched: 6. The CDR3 protein is CASRRTGAINQPQHF. The CDR3 DNA reads TGTGCCAGCAGAAGGACAGGGGCAATCAATCAGCCCCAGCATTTT.

This clonotype was counted at least ten times. The gene calls are TRBV7-2 and TRBJ1-1; maybe TRBD1 (6 bases). Trimming removed 5 bases at V and 6 bases at J, with 13 bases between. The V gene's germline CDR1 is SGHTA and CDR2 FQGNSA. The CDR3 is made up of 13 amino acids. The CDR3, as DNA: TGTGCCAGCAGCACCCGCCAGGGGCCTGAAGCTTTCTTT. It encodes CASSTRQGPEAFF.

This clonotype was counted ten times or more. The V call is TRBV10-3, the J call TRBJ2-5; D possibly matches TRBD1 or TRBD2 (5 bases each). The CDR3 spans 17 residues. Trimming shortened V by 0 bases and J by 0 bases, and 14 bases separated the two germline ends. CDR1 ENHRY and CDR2 SYGVKD come from the germline V gene. The CDR3 here is CAISESPMGRYQETQYF. CDR3 nucleotide sequence: TGTGCCATCAGTGAGTCACCTATGGGACGGTACCAAGAGACCCAGTACTTC.

This chain uses TRBV6-1 with TRBJ2-1; 9 positions agree with TRBD2. The CDR3 runs to 11 residues. With V trimmed by 7 bases and J by 10 bases, 2 bases remained unmatched. CDR1 is MNHNS, CDR2 SASEGT, per germline. The CDR3 region is CASTLAGEQFF. As DNA, the CDR3 is TGTGCCAGCACCCTAGCGGGAGAGCAGTTCTTC.

This clonotype was detected many times. The V and J genes are TRBV30 and TRBJ1-4; TRBD1 matches at 8 bases. CDR3 length equals 14 residues. CDR1 is GTSNPN, CDR2 SVGIG, per germline (reference sequence). Trimming cost V 4 bases and J 7 bases; bases outside gene matches: 8. The CDR3 spells CAWTLHRGGEKLFF. DNA of the CDR3: TGTGCCTGGACCCTACACAGGGGGGGTGAAAAACTGTTTTTT.

The chain is built from TRBV10-2 and TRBJ2-6; no firm D call. The V and J ends lost 3 bases and 0 bases respectively, with 3 bases between them. The CDR3 has 14 residues. The germline V gene encodes CDR1 WSHSY and CDR2 SAAADI. CDR3 bases: TGCGCCAGCAGTGAAGTCTCTGGGGCCAACGTCCTGACTTTC. It yields the protein CASSEVSGANVLTF.

The chain is built from TRBV27 and TRBJ1-4; a possible D gene is TRBD1 (5 bases). Deletions cut 8 bases from V and 6 bases from J, with 13 bases between. The germline V gene encodes CDR1 MNHEY and CDR2 SMNVEV (reference sequence). The CDR3 runs 13 residues. The CDR3 DNA follows: TGTGCCAGCGGGGACCTGTCGGATGAAAAACTGTTTTTT. It is translated as CASGDLSDEKLFF.

This clonotype was counted ten times or more. The chain joins TRBV2 to TRBJ1-5, with TRBD1 as a possible D gene (5 bases). Trimming removed 4 bases from V and 0 bases from J, with 10 bases in between. The CDR3 is 15 residues long. Germline loops: CDR1 SNHLY, CDR2 FYNNEI. The CDR3 loop is CASSATAYSNQPQHF. The DNA of the CDR3 is TGTGCCAGCAGTGCGACAGCCTATAGCAATCAGCCCCAGCATTTT.

This clonotype was detected a few times. The rearrangement uses TRBV28 and TRBJ2-2, with D possibly TRBD1 on 5 matching bases. With 6 bases removed from V and 4 bases from J, the gap between germline ends came to 15 bases. Looked up from germline, CDR1 is MDHEN and CDR2 is SYDVKM. The CDR3 consists of 15 residues. The CDR3 here is CASSSRVRGTGELFF. The CDR3 region has the DNA TGTGCCAGCAGCTCCAGGGTCAGAGGCACCGGGGAGCTGTTTTTT.

There are many counts of this clonotype. The CDR3 DNA reads TGTGCTAGTGGCTCCGTGGAGGCGCAGTACTTC. Translated: CASGSVEAQYF. The rearrangement links TRBV12-5 to TRBJ2-7; TRBD2 is a possible D gene (5 bases). Germline values: CDR1 LGHNT, CDR2 FRNRAP. Trimming left V 6 bases short and J 9 bases short, with 12 bases between. The CDR3 covers 11 residues.

This clonotype was detected many times. The V gene is TRBV28, the J gene TRBJ2-1, with unresolved D. Germline V CDR1 and CDR2: MDHEN, SYDVKM. The length of the CDR3 is 15 residues. The germline V and J ends were trimmed by 3 bases and 6 bases, with 15 bases remaining between them. The CDR3 is CASSLTPKFPNEQFF. DNA of the CDR3: TGTGCCAGCAGTTTGACTCCTAAATTTCCCAATGAGCAGTTCTTC.

V and J are TRBV12-3 or TRBV12-4 and TRBJ1-1; a possible D gene is TRBD1 (6 bases). Between the trimmed V and J ends, which lost 8 bases and 4 bases, there was a span of 20 bases. The CDR3 has 15 amino acids. The CDR3 sequence: CASSPLAGEPTEAFF. The DNA for the CDR3 is TGTGCCAGCTCACCACTTGCAGGGGAGCCCACTGAAGCTTTCTTT.

This clonotype was seen repeatedly, ten times or more. This chain connects TRBV4-2 to TRBJ2-1, with D uncertain. Trimming took off 0 bases at V and 9 bases at J, with 15 bases between the two ends. This CDR3 contains 15 residues. Germline CDR1 and CDR2: LGHNA and YNFKEQ. This CDR3 is CASSQDIGMRGEQFF. The CDR3 DNA follows: TGTGCCAGCAGCCAAGATATAGGTATGAGAGGTGAGCAGTTCTTC.

This clonotype came up many times. V is TRBV7-9 and J is TRBJ2-5; the D is unclear. Germline loops: CDR1 SEHNR, CDR2 FQNEAQ (reference sequence). The CDR3 has 12 residues. V shed 1 base and J shed 5 bases, with 5 bases lying between them. Here the CDR3 DNA reads TGTGCCAGCAGCTTAGGGTTCGAGACCCAGTACTTC. This translates into CASSLGFETQYF.

The chain employs TRBV7-8 and TRBJ1-2; the D gene is possibly TRBD1 (6 bases). CDR1 is SGHVS, CDR2 FQNEAQ, per germline. V was clipped by 5 bases and J by 3 bases, with 13 bases between them. The CDR3 totals 14 residues. CDR3 nucleotides: TGTGCCAGCAGCCGCACCCAGGGGCACTATGGCTACACCTTC. This sequence encodes CASSRTQGHYGYTF. Together with reference TRBV7-8 and TRBJ1-2, the CDR3 gives the full variable domain: GAGVSQSPRYKVAKRGQDVALRCDPISGHVSLFWYQQALGQGPEFLTYFQNEAQLDKSGLPSDRFFAERPEGSVSTLKIQRTQQEDSAVYLCASSRTQGHYGYTFGSGTRLTVV.

The V gene is TRBV19, the J gene TRBJ2-2; 10 nucleotides align to TRBD1. CDR1 and CDR2 from the germline V gene are LNHDA and SQIVND (reference sequence). Losses at the gene ends were 7 bases for V and 2 bases for J; bases not matched to a gene: 13. The CDR3 runs 18 residues. In DNA form, the CDR3 reads TGTGCCAGTACTCGGACAGGGGGATCGGCTCCTAACACCGGGGAGCTGTTTTTT. Translation: CASTRTGGSAPNTGELFF.

This clonotype was observed a handful of times. The V gene is TRBV5-1, the J gene TRBJ1-2; 9 bases line up with TRBD1. CDR3 length: 14 residues. Germline CDR1 and CDR2: SGHRS and YFSETQ. With V trimmed by 0 bases and J by 6 bases, 3 bases remained unmatched. The CDR3 sequence: CASSLGTGAHGYTF. Here the CDR3 DNA reads TGCGCCAGCAGCTTGGGGACAGGGGCCCATGGCTACACCTTC.

Turning to this clonotype: It may be a read error: a sequence one base away is much more abundant. J is TRBJ2-5 and V is TRBV6-1, with a possible D match to TRBD2 (6 bases). The V gene's germline CDR1 is MNHNS and CDR2 SASEGT. The CDR3 consists of 12 residues. The CDR3 DNA reads as TGTGCCAGCAGTGAAGCCCGGGAGACCAAGTACTTC. Protein sequence: CASSEARETKYF.

To note about this clonotype: A read error may account for a junction end that differs from germline. Written as DNA, the CDR3 is TGTGCCAGCAGTGACTCGAACACCGCCGAGGCTTTCTTT. It is translated as CASSDSNTAEAFF. The chain joins TRBV6-2 or TRBV6-3 to TRBJ1-1; D gene ambiguous. Germline CDR1 is MNHEY and CDR2 is SVGEGT. The CDR3 loop spans 13 amino acids.

This clonotype was observed a few times. The gene calls are TRBV24-1 and TRBJ1-4; the match to TRBD1 covers 8 bases. In germline, CDR1 is KGHDR, CDR2 SFDVKD. The ends lost 9 bases at V and 7 bases at J; junction bases unmatched: 12. This CDR3 has 15 residues. The CDR3 DNA follows: TGTGCCACCTCGACAGGGGACGCCGGAGGTGAAAAACTGTTTTTT. The encoded protein is CATSTGDAGGEKLFF.

This clonotype was counted ten times or more. The rearrangement uses TRBV19 and TRBJ2-3; the D is unclear. V lost 9 bases, J lost 2 bases, and 24 bases lay in between. This CDR3 region has 17 residues. Germline V gene lookup returns CDR1 LNHDA and CDR2 SQIVND (reference sequence). CDR3 DNA sequence: TGTGCCAGCACCTTATTGCTGGAGCCTGAGTCCACAGATACGCAGTATTTT. Translating it yields CASTLLLEPESTDTQYF. Filled out from reference TRBV19 and TRBJ2-3, the complete variable domain reads DGGITQSPKYLFRKEGQNVTLSCEQNLNHDAMYWYRQDPGQGLRLIYYSQIVNDFQKGDIAEGYSVSREKKESFPLTVTSAQKNPTAFYLCASTLLLEPESTDTQYFGPGTRLTVL.

About this clonotype: A far more abundant clone sits one base away, making this likely a read error. V gene TRBV7-2 combines with J gene TRBJ2-1; 10 bases fit TRBD1. After removal of 3 bases from V and 10 bases from J, the junction contained 12 bases not matched to a gene. The CDR3 covers 16 residues. In germline, CDR1 is SGHTA, CDR2 FQGNSA. Here the CDR3 DNA reads TGTGCCAGCAGCTTCGAGACAGGGGGCCTACCCTACGAGCAGTTCTTC. It specifies CASSFETGGLPYEQFF.

This clonotype was seen ten or more times. CDR3 coding DNA: TGTGCCAGCAGTTTGAGTCAGGGGTTAAGTGAAAAACTGTTTTTT. This sequence encodes CASSLSQGLSEKLFF. This rearrangement joins TRBV27 to TRBJ1-4, with TRBD1 as a possible D gene (6 bases). The CDR3 has 15 amino acids. From germline, CDR1 is MNHEY and CDR2 SMNVEV (reference sequence). The ends were cut back, 3 bases at V and 7 bases at J, with 15 bases in the middle.

This sequence joins TRBV7-2 and TRBJ1-5; D is unresolved. This CDR3 comprises 14 residues. Germline-derived CDR1 and CDR2 are SGHTA and FQGNSA. Trimming took 6 bases from V and 3 from J, leaving 12 bases between them. CDR3 DNA sequence: TGTGCCAGCAGTGACCCGACATACAATCAGCCCCAGCATTTT. Translation gives CASSDPTYNQPQHF.

This clonotype was seen repeatedly, ten times or more. V gene TRBV12-3 or TRBV12-4 combines with J gene TRBJ2-7; TRBD2 aligns across 11 bases. Trimming took 6 bases from V and 0 from J; bases not matched to a gene: 19. This CDR3 is built from 20 residues. The CDR3 nucleotides read TGTGCCAGCAGCCACACAAGAACGGCTAGCGGGAGGAGGAGCTCCTACGAGCAGTACTTC. Protein sequence: CASSHTRTASGRRSSYEQYF.

J is TRBJ1-4 and V is TRBV4-1; possibly TRBD1 for D (5 bases). This CDR3 has 17 amino acids. The V end was cut by 2 bases, the J end by 0 bases, with 13 bases between. Germline V gene sequence: CDR1 MGHRA, CDR2 YSYEKL. DNA for the CDR3: TGCGCCAGCAGCCAACCGAGCCAGGGAGCAACTAATGAAAAACTGTTTTTT. Translating it yields CASSQPSQGATNEKLFF.

This clonotype has at least ten counts. The rearrangement links TRBV6-1 to TRBJ2-5; 9 bases are shared with TRBD2. This CDR3 spans 15 amino acids. Trimming cost V 7 bases and J 3 bases; bases outside gene matches: 9. CDR1 MNHNS and CDR2 SASEGT come from the germline V gene. The CDR3 sequence: CASIDGSSGEETQYF. The CDR3 DNA sequence: TGTGCCAGCATCGATGGGTCTAGCGGGGAAGAGACCCAGTACTTC.

This clonotype was seen more than once but under ten times. The chain is built from TRBV27 and TRBJ2-7, with D perhaps TRBD1 or TRBD2 (6 bases each). The CDR3 runs 12 residues. Germline V gene lookup returns CDR1 MNHEY and CDR2 SMNVEV (reference sequence). V lost 10 bases and J 11 bases, leaving 21 bases between the germline ends. For the CDR3, the DNA is TGTGCCACCCGACGTGGGGGGCTCAGGGAGTACTTC. Its protein product is CATRRGGLREYF.

Ten or more counts support this clonotype. This rearrangement joins TRBV5-1 to TRBJ2-5; perhaps TRBD1 as D (6 bases). Germline V lookup: CDR1 SGHRS, CDR2 YFSETQ. V lost 4 bases and J lost 4, with 8 bases in between. This CDR3 is built from 12 residues. The CDR3 DNA sequence: TGCGCCAGCAGCCTACAGGGAGAGACCCAGTACTTC. As protein: CASSLQGETQYF.

This clonotype was seen repeatedly, ten times or more. The V call is TRBV12-3 or TRBV12-4, the J call TRBJ1-2, with 9 bases identical to TRBD1. V was pared by 8 bases and J by 10 bases, with 2 bases of the junction left unmatched. The CDR3 is 10 amino acids. The CDR3 nucleotides read TGTGCCAGCGGACAGGGGACCTACACCTTC. It specifies CASGQGTYTF.